Below, 11 T cell receptor beta chains from the same sample are listed, as sequenced in a study of CD8+CD57+ T cells in acquired aplastic anemia. For CDR3 and TCR beta VDJ profiling, genomic DNA was the template used. TCRdb ran MiXCR on the reads and lists one entry per CDR3 protein. This table has approximately 220,000 distinct CDR3 sequences, almost 50% appearing once. CD8+CD57+ cell expansion, shown by flow cytometry, had occurred in the patients selected for sequencing. The sequenced material came from sorted CD4+, CD8+, or CD8+CD57+ T cells (not recorded which) from PBMCs. All receptors derive from a human donor with aplastic anemia.

This clonotype has a count of ten or more. V usage is TRBV6-1 and J usage is TRBJ2-7; D is ambiguous. Trimming took off 4 bases at V and 3 bases at J, with 10 bases between the two ends. This CDR3 contains 13 residues. Germline V gene lookup returns CDR1 MNHNS and CDR2 SASEGT. CDR3 residues: CASSGMASYEQYF. The CDR3 region has the DNA TGTGCCAGCAGTGGAATGGCGAGCTACGAGCAGTACTTC.

CDR3 sequence (DNA): TGTGCCAGCAACAGGGCTATGAACACTGAAGCTTTCTTT. Its protein is CASNRAMNTEAFF. This chain connects TRBV6-1 to TRBJ1-1; a possible D gene is TRBD1 (6 bases). CDR1 and CDR2 from the germline V gene are MNHNS and SASEGT. The V and J ends lost 7 bases and 0 bases respectively, with 9 bases between them. The CDR3 spans 13 residues.

In its sample, this clonotype was seen a few times. A read error may explain this, as a much larger clone is one base away. The gene calls are TRBV5-6 and TRBJ2-5; no firm D call. There are 14 residues in the CDR3. Trimming took 3 bases from V and 7 from J, leaving 16 bases between them. Germline values: CDR1 SGHDT, CDR2 YYEEEE. CDR3 residues: CASSSTAVSATQYF. CDR3 DNA: TGTGCCAGCAGCTCGACGGCGGTCTCGGCGACCCAGTACTTC.

Many counts were recorded for this clonotype. This sequence joins TRBV5-5 and TRBJ1-1; TRBD1 is a possible D gene (5 bases). The CDR3 is made up of 15 amino acids. Germline-derived CDR1 and CDR2 are SGHKS and YYEKEE (reference sequence). V lost 4 bases, J lost 1 base, and 14 bases lay in between. CDR3 in DNA: TGTGCCAGCAGCCGAAATTCGGGGGAGAACACTGAAGCTTTCTTT. Protein product: CASSRNSGENTEAFF.

This clonotype was recorded once. This sequence joins TRBV10-1 and TRBJ1-6; no clear D gene. V was cut by 4 bases and J by 8 bases, with 9 bases left in between. Germline V gene data show CDR1 as WNHNN and CDR2 as SYGVQD (reference sequence). The CDR3 is made up of 13 amino acids. CDR3 DNA sequence: TGCGCCAGCAGTGCCGGACCTTATTCACCCCTCCACTTT. It specifies CASSAGPYSPLHF.

There are many counts of this clonotype. The gene calls are TRBV5-4 and TRBJ1-5, with TRBD1 as a possible D gene (6 bases). The V end lost 3 bases, the J end lost 3 bases, and 10 bases lay between the germline ends. The length of the CDR3 is 14 residues. Germline lookup yields CDR1 SGHNT and CDR2 YYREEE (reference sequence). The CDR3 loop is CASSSQGINQPQHF. CDR3 bases: TGTGCCAGCAGCTCCCAGGGGATCAATCAGCCCCAGCATTTT.

The table lists this clonotype with many counts. The chain is built from TRBV5-8 and TRBJ1-6; maybe TRBD1 (5 bases). The CDR3 extends over 14 amino acids. In germline, CDR1 is SGHTS, CDR2 YDEGEE. Trimming removed 0 bases at V and 5 bases at J, with 6 bases between. CDR3 coding DNA: TGTGCCAGCAGCTTGGTAGGGGATAATTCACCCCTCCACTTT. It is translated as CASSLVGDNSPLHF.

This clonotype was recorded at least ten times. The chain's CDR3 is CASSMTGVRRRADTQYF. CDR3 bases: TGTGCCAGTAGTATGACAGGGGTGCGGCGGCGGGCAGATACGCAGTATTTT. The rearrangement joins TRBV19 to TRBJ2-3, with TRBD1 identical over 8 bases. CDR1 is LNHDA and CDR2 is SQIVND in the germline V gene (reference sequence). The V gene end was trimmed by 3 bases and the J gene end by 4 bases; junction bases not matched to a gene: 12. This CDR3 spans 17 amino acids.

This clonotype was observed at least ten times. As the CDR3 is not closed by the conserved phenylalanine or tryptophan, this likely results from a read error. The limits of the CDR3 on the DNA are not certain, so only TCRdb's listed CDR3 is given. The chain combines TRBV2 with TRBJ2-7; TRBD2 is taken as the D call from the table, unchecked against the DNA. The CDR3 totals 12 residues, both ends included. From germline, CDR1 is SNHLY and CDR2 FYNNEI. The CDR3 spells CASSGVSGGFTL.

This clonotype was seen many times. Written as DNA, the CDR3 is TGCAGTGCTAGTGGGACTAGCGGATACAATGAGCAGTTCTTC. Translated: CSASGTSGYNEQFF. The chain uses TRBV20-1 and TRBJ2-1; 11 nucleotides line up with TRBD2. The trim removed 3 bases at V and 4 bases at J, leaving 2 bases unmatched. The CDR3 spans 14 residues. Germline V gene data show CDR1 as DFQATT and CDR2 as SNEGSKA (reference sequence).

The gene calls are TRBV20-1 and TRBJ1-5, with a possible D match to TRBD1 (6 bases). Trimming left V 0 bases short and J 1 base short, with 7 bases between. Germline CDR1 DFQATT, CDR2 SNEGSKA (reference sequence). The CDR3 loop spans 14 amino acids. CDR3 loop: CSARDQGSNQPQHF. The DNA of the CDR3 is TGCAGTGCTAGAGACCAGGGGAGCAATCAGCCCCAGCATTTT.